This is a list of T cell receptor beta chains from one sample in a study of T cells in Graves' hyperthyroidism and ophthalmopathy. TCRdb re-analysed the multiplex PCR reads in MiXCR, keeping a single row per CDR3 protein. The sample has 400,000 to 550,000 distinct CDR3 sequences; about an eighth are singletons. What was sequenced was blood. All receptors come from a woman in her late teens or twenties with Graves' hyperthyroidism. Both conserved end residues are part of each CDR3. Fields, in order: clone size, V gene, J gene, D gene, CDR3 protein, CDR3 DNA. D genes are given only for firm matches. Only part of the rows carry a size: once, few, many, or a class if the clone is expanded.

many,TRBV7-3,TRBJ1-1,.,CASSLTRDVEAFF,TGTGCCAGCAGCTTAACACGGGACGTTGAAGCTTTCTTT
many,TRBV12-5,TRBJ1-1,TRBD1,CASGLDGKDGTGSTEAFF,TGTGCTAGTGGTTTGGACGGAAAAGACGGGACAGGGTCCACTGAAGCTTTCTTT
many,TRBV3-1,TRBJ2-5,.,CASSQDSSLGTQYF,TGTGCCAGCAGCCAAGATAGTAGTTTAGGGACCCAGTACTTC
.,TRBV5-1,TRBJ2-5,TRBD1,CASSQGLTGAMDETQYF,TGCGCCAGCAGCCAGGGGTTGACAGGGGCGATGGATGAGACCCAGTACTTC
.,TRBV10-3,TRBJ2-2,.,CAISAPALHGELFF,TGTGCCATCAGTGCCCCCGCATTACATGGGGAGCTGTTTTTT
few,TRBV18,TRBJ1-2,.,CASSPQHSNYGYTF,TGTGCCAGCTCACCACAACACAGTAACTATGGCTACACCTTC
.,TRBV5-1,TRBJ1-1,.,CASSQNSSNTEAFF,TGCGCCAGCAGCCAGAACAGTTCTAACACTGAAGCTTTCTTT
.,TRBV27,TRBJ1-3,.,CATRPFAGNTIYF,TGTGCCACCAGGCCCTTCGCTGGAAACACCATATATTTT
.,TRBV19,TRBJ2-5,.,CASSTQDTRETQYF,TGTGCCAGTAGTACCCAGGACACAAGAGAGACCCAGTACTTC
few,TRBV6-1,TRBJ1-3,.,CASSPTYENTIYF,TGTGCCAGCAGTCCAACGTACGAAAACACCATATATTTT
few,TRBV3-1,TRBJ2-5,TRBD2,CASSSGVHQETQYF,TGTGCCAGCAGTAGCGGGGTACACCAAGAGACCCAGTACTTC
many,TRBV30,TRBJ1-1,.,CAWNGQNTEAFF,TGTGCCTGGAACGGGCAGAACACTGAAGCTTTCTTT
many,TRBV19,TRBJ2-1,TRBD2,CASSISGRAIEQFF,TGTGCCAGTAGTATCAGCGGGAGGGCCATTGAGCAGTTCTTC
many,TRBV12-3/TRBV12-4,TRBJ2-2,TRBD2,CASRRGTSGSSAGELFF,TGTGCCAGCAGAAGGGGGACTAGCGGGAGCAGTGCCGGGGAGCTGTTTTTT
few,TRBV11-2,TRBJ2-2,.,CASSLAVRNTGELFF,TGTGCCAGCAGCTTAGCTGTACGGAACACCGGGGAGCTGTTTTTT
.,TRBV5-1,TRBJ2-3,TRBD2,CASNPGTGLAGRGDTQYF,TGCGCCAGCAACCCGGGCACGGGACTAGCGGGAAGGGGAGATACGCAGTATTTT
.,TRBV6-1,TRBJ1-5,.,CASRRQSSNQPQHF,TGTGCCAGCAGGCGCCAGAGTAGCAATCAGCCCCAGCATTTT
few,TRBV12-3/TRBV12-4,TRBJ1-2,TRBD1,CASTLQGVSYGYTF,TGTGCCAGCACCCTCCAGGGGGTTTCGTATGGCTACACCTTC
.,TRBV12-3/TRBV12-4,TRBJ1-5,.,CASTESTRGNQPQHF,TGCGCCAGCACCGAATCGACAAGGGGCAATCAGCCCCAGCATTTT
.,TRBV5-1,TRBJ2-3,TRBD2,CASSSLRDYPTDTQYF,TGCGCCAGCAGCTCCCTACGGGACTACCCCACAGATACGCAGTATTTT
few,TRBV3-1,TRBJ2-2,.,CASSQMISSTGELFF,TGTGCCAGCAGCCAAATGATATCTAGCACCGGGGAGCTGTTTTTT
many,TRBV11-2,TRBJ2-7,TRBD1,CASSLLTGAYEQYF,TGTGCCAGCAGCTTACTGACAGGGGCCTACGAGCAGTACTTC
many,TRBV30,TRBJ1-1,TRBD1,CAGDRVNTEAFF,TGTGCCGGGGACAGGGTGAACACTGAAGCTTTCTTT
many,TRBV2,TRBJ1-1,.,CANEDGTEAFF,TGTGCCAATGAGGACGGCACTGAAGCTTTCTTT
few,TRBV6-1,TRBJ1-1,.,CASSHPSTTEAFF,TGTGCCAGCAGTCACCCCAGTACAACTGAAGCTTTCTTT
many,TRBV20-1,TRBJ2-1,TRBD2,CSVREPSGLATRYEQFF,TGCAGTGTTCGAGAGCCCAGTGGACTAGCGACCCGATACGAGCAGTTCTTC
many,TRBV7-3,TRBJ2-1,.,CASSFDSSYNEQFF,TGTGCCAGCAGCTTTGACAGCTCCTACAATGAGCAGTTCTTC
many,TRBV11-3,TRBJ2-1,TRBD2,CASSSPLAGRGYNEQFF,TGTGCCAGCAGCTCCCCCTTAGCGGGAAGGGGCTACAATGAGCAGTTCTTC
.,TRBV5-8,TRBJ1-6,.,CASSRESSYNSPLHF,TGTGCCAGCAGCAGAGAGAGCTCCTATAATTCACCCCTCCACTTT
many,TRBV5-6,TRBJ1-2,TRBD1,CASSLGDRGRVGYTF,TGTGCCAGCAGCTTGGGGGACAGGGGGCGCGTTGGCTACACCTTC
.,TRBV7-9,TRBJ1-5,.,CASSAREANQPQHF,TGTGCCAGCAGCGCCAGGGAGGCCAATCAGCCCCAGCATTTT
many,TRBV3-1,TRBJ2-1,.,CASSQVRSSEQFF,TGTGCCAGCAGCCAAGTGAGAAGTTCTGAGCAGTTCTTC
many,TRBV11-2,TRBJ1-1,TRBD1,CASSHRTRDRGVVNTEAFF,TGTGCCAGCAGTCACCGAACCCGGGACAGGGGTGTGGTGAACACTGAAGCTTTCTTT
many,TRBV18,TRBJ1-1,TRBD1,CASSGQGVNTEAFF,TGTGCCAGCTCAGGCCAGGGGGTGAACACTGAAGCTTTCTTT
few,TRBV4-2,TRBJ2-7,TRBD2,CASSQEDLAGGLIPYEQYF,TGTGCCAGCAGCCAAGAAGACCTAGCGGGAGGGCTCATACCCTACGAGCAGTACTTC
many,TRBV27,TRBJ1-5,.,CASSLRGRFSNQPQHF,TGTGCCAGCAGTTTAAGAGGCAGGTTTAGCAATCAGCCCCAGCATTTT
few,TRBV14,TRBJ1-2,.,CASSQEVGVRDHGYTF,TGTGCCAGCAGCCAAGAAGTAGGGGTCAGGGATCATGGCTACACCTTC
few,TRBV6-2/TRBV6-3,TRBJ2-1,TRBD2,CASSQETGTSGWNEQFF,TGTGCCAGCAGTCAGGAGACCGGGACTAGTGGCTGGAATGAGCAGTTCTTC
.,TRBV9,TRBJ2-1,TRBD2,CASTREGLNEQFF,TGTGCCAGCACCCGGGAGGGCCTAAATGAGCAGTTCTTC
.,TRBV19,TRBJ2-2,.,CASSVAGLAPNTGELFF,TGTGCCAGTAGCGTTGCAGGGTTAGCGCCCAACACCGGGGAGCTGTTTTTT